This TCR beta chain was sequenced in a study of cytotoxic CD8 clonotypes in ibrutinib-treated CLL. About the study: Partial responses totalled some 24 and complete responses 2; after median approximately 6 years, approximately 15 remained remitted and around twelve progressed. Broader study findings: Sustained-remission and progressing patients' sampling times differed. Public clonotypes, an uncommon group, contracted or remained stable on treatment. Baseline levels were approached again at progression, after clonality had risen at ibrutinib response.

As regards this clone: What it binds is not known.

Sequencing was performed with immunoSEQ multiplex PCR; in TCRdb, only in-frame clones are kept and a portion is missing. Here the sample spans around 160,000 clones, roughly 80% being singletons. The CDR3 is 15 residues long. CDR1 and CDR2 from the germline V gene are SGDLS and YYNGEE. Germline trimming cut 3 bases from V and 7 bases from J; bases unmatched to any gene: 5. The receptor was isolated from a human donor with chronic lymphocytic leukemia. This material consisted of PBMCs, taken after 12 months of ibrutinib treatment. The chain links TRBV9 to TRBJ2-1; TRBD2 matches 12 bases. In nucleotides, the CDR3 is TGTGCCAGCAGCGCCGCTAGCGGGAGGGGAAATGAGCAGTTCTTC. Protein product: CASSAASGRGNEQFF.